Listed below are T cell receptor beta chains from one sample, sequenced in a study of blood T cell repertoires in COVID-19. This table comes from immunoSEQ multiplex PCR, and its TCRdb copy is limited to in-frame clones, with some not included. The table records approximately 47,000 clones, approximately 84% of them present only once. The sequenced sample was peripheral blood. The origin of the receptors is a woman older than 75 with COVID-19, enrolled during active disease. Each CDR3 is given without its conserved first and last residue.

V	CDR3
TRBV27	ASAAATNEKLF
TRBV18	ASSPDRGRTPLH
TRBV6-5	ASRWGLAAETQY
TRBV5-1	ASTRGTEDYEQY
TRBV10-3	AISGAATGQETQY
TRBV5-5	ASTRQGAQGQPQH
TRBV3-1/TRBV3-2	ASSHLTGGIEGYT
TRBV24-1	ATSDPRQGRTQY
TRBV7-2	ASSLQSSGQGPYEQY
TRBV2	ASRDRGNQPQH
TRBV2	ASSNRQGFNYGYT
TRBV18	ASSKGLATETQY
TRBV18	ASSPTGVGETQY
TRBV7-6	ASSSSAGTSFHTQY
TRBV15	ATTPRPLAGGVTDTQY
TRBV9	ASSTQYRGGQGYT
TRBV5-8	ASSLELAGFVYNEQF
TRBV9	ASSKTGGVGYT
TRBV3-1/TRBV3-2	ASSQAHTGTTNKQF
TRBV9	ASSGFGTHGGNSPLH
TRBV28	ASSLFRAVSGNTIY
TRBV18	ASSFRGYEQY
TRBV11-2	ASSFGQADTQY
TRBV4-1	ASSLSPGQGGEAF
TRBV11-2	ASSFRGALSSYNEQF
TRBV5-1	ASKPGAHGTEAF
TRBV7-8	ASSLVAGEKLF
TRBV19	ASRIQGIYGYT
TRBV19	ASSIQEGAGYGYT
TRBV19	ASSKGQTNTEAF
TRBV10-1	ASSGAGARDGYT
TRBV4-2	ASSLGQGNNNSPLH
TRBV5-1	ASSLIKSSGANVLT
TRBV15	ATSRGGLYTGELF
TRBV5-1	ASQRGHSSGNTIY
TRBV7-2	ASSLEGPRTSGAPGTLH
TRBV29-1	SFDRVGTDTQY
TRBV14	ASSQEAPGTRRDWDEQF
TRBV18	ASSSDRATEAF
TRBV7-9	ASSATGGGSYGYT
TRBV10-3	AISPGGAREQY
TRBV4-1	ASSHLTQGTEAF
TRBV5-6	ASSPLGRGLRNTEAF
TRBV5-1	ASSRDTGATYEQY
TRBV24-1	ATSGNYGYT
TRBV28	ASRLSSGVTDTQY
TRBV6-2/TRBV6-3	ASSYSGGTEQF